Below, one T cell receptor beta chain is given with its context. This CDR3 has 12 residues. V lost 0 bases and J lost 14, with 10 bases in between. CDR1 and CDR2 from the germline V gene are MNHNY and SVGAGI (reference sequence). Study processing details: From reference gene primer amplification, estimates of nucleated cell counts were derived. TCRdb's copy holds only in-frame clones and misses some; the assay was immunoSEQ multiplex PCR. D and trimming were read from the DNA, whereas the V and J calls and clone size are those reported in that table. This sample carries 90,000 to 100,000 clones, roughly 80% of them seen once, and the ten largest clones take about 6.3%. This sample was included in a study of blood T cell repertoires in COVID-19. About the study: The origin of the acute and convalescent COVID-19 samples was the United States, Italy and Spain. PBMCs, B-cell-depleted T cells, or T cells were the source of the cDNA or gDNA that made up the material.

Material for sequencing was peripheral blood. The sequence was collected from a man aged 55 to 69 with acute or convalescent COVID-19. The J gene is TRBJ1-4, the V gene TRBV6-6; D not certain. CDR3 protein: CASSYSSSFLFF. The DNA of the CDR3 is TGTGCCAGCAGTTACTCGAGTTCGTTCCTGTTTTTT.